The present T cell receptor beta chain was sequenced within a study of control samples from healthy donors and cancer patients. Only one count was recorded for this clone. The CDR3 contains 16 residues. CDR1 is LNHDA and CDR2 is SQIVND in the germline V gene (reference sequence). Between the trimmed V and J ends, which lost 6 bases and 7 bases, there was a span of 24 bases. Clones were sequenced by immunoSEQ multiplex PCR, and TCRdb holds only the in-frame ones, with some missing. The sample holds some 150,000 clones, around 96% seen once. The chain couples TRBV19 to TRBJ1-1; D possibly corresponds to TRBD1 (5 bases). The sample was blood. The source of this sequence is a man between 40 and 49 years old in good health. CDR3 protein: CASRKSPAGAPDEAFF. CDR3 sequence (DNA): TGTGCCAGTAGGAAATCCCCGGCCGGGGCGCCAGATGAAGCTTTCTTT.